This T cell receptor beta chain was recovered during a study of beta chain features in type 1 diabetes. Findings and limits, study-wide: More deletions and fewer insertions at VDJ junctions were found in patients with type 1 diabetes. Patients and controls would be equally affected if PCR favored shorter templates.

Investigators reverse transcribed all isolated RNA, so they sequenced expressed TCRB transcripts. The repertoire was sequenced with immunoSEQ multiplex PCR; TCRdb's copy has only in-frame clones and lacks some. Among about 620,000 clones listed, around 15% were seen once. A CD45RO/CCR7/CD25/CD127/CD95/CD27 panel sorted naive, central memory, regulatory and stem cell-like memory CD4+ cells. Purity of each sorted population was above 95%. Points on this clone: Its antigen is currently unknown.

CDR1 SGDLS and CDR2 YYNGEE come from the germline V gene. The CDR3 is made up of 15 amino acids. Unmatched junction bases numbered 12, after V lost 6 bases and J lost 5 bases. The TCR comes from a man aged 18 to 30 in good health. This chain uses TRBV9 with TRBJ2-5; 8 bases align to TRBD2. The sequenced material came from naive CD4+ T cells from blood. The chain's CDR3 is CASTPVAGPGETQYF. The CDR3 nucleotides read TGTGCCAGCACTCCCGTAGCGGGACCTGGGGAGACCCAGTACTTC.